This TCR beta chain was captured in a study of T cells expressing NK-cell markers (dated by TCRdb to about 2020). Background for the entire study: Seven to nine donors provided sorted CD3+CD56+NKG2C+, CD3+CD56+NKG2C- and CD3+CD56-NKG2C+ T-cell subsets, whose TCR beta-chain repertoires were profiled. All eight donors whose samples were sequenced were randomly selected healthy volunteers, three of them men and five women. Of the eight sequenced donors, seven were found to be HCMV-seropositive and one was found to be HCMV-seronegative. Illumina HiSeq 2000/2500, MiSeq or NextSeq was used to sequence libraries as 2 x 150 bp reads. The study at large found these results: In several donors, the dominant CD3+CD56+NKG2C+ clonotypes were found to rank among the top 10 CD8+ clonotypes and to make up 1.0-7.0% of CD8+ T cells. Whether the expanded NKG2C-expressing T cell clones were specific for HCMV antigens remained unclear. Those dominant clonotypes were again the most abundant among CD3+CD56-NKG2C+ cells in several donors, at roughly 28.3-60.1%.

Sequencing instrument: Illumina HiSeq 2000. The TCR beta cDNA libraries were made using 5'RACE template switching, a step that added both a universal primer site and unique molecular identifiers. Priming for cDNA synthesis came from the TCR beta constant segment, and two successive PCR amplification steps followed. In the paper's pipeline: MIGEC was used to demultiplex reads and group reads by UMI, and MiTCR was used to assemble and quantify clonotypes. To exclude erroneous sequences, only TCR cDNA sequences supported by at least two reads were retained. The tcR package was used for downstream repertoire analysis, and clonotypes were matched between fractions using CDR3 nucleotide sequence together with V segment. VDJmatch was used to annotate antigen specificity against VDJdb, with one amino acid substitution in CDR3 permitted. TCRdb reprocessed the reads, so every CDR3 protein sequence counts as one entry and DNA is not shown. The authors' filters were not applied to this entry. The table of this sample itemizes some 340,000 distinct CDR3 sequences. 5% to 5.5% of the sample rests with the top ten.

As concerns this clonotype: Its antigen specificity is not known.

HCMV serostatus was determined by detecting HCMV-specific IgG in serum with a commercial ELISA kit. Peripheral blood mononuclear cells were isolated from blood by Ficoll density gradient centrifugation. Input material: blood T cells: a sorted CD56 or NKG2C T cell subset, CD4+ or CD8+ T cells, or bulk PBMC T cells (not recorded which). The sequence came from a man aged 18-75 years in good health.

The CDR3 reads CASSSGTEGNEQFF. The sequence joins TRBV18 to TRBJ2-1; TCRdb names TRBD1, which stays unverified in the absence of DNA. Based on the germline V gene, the CDR1 and CDR2 sequences are KGHSH and LQKENI. The CDR3, from cysteine to phenylalanine, totals 14 residues. The entry carries no DNA sequence.